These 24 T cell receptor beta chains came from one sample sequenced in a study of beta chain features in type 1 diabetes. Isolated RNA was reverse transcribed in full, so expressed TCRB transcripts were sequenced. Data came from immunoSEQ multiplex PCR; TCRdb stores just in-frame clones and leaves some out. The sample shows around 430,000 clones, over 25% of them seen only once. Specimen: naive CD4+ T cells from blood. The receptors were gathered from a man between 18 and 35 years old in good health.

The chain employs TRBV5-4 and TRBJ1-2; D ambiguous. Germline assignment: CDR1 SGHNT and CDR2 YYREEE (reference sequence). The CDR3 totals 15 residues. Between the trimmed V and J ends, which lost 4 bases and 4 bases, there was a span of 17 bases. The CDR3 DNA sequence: TGTGCCAGCAGCCGCCAGCTAACCTTACCCTATGGCTACACCTTC. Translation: CASSRQLTLPYGYTF.

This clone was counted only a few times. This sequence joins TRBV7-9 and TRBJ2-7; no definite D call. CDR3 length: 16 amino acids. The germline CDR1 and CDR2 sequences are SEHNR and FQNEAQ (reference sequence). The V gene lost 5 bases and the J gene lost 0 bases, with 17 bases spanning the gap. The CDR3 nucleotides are TGTGCCAGCAGCCCCCCTGGCTTCCAGAGCTCCTACGAGCAGTACTTC. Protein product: CASSPPGFQSSYEQYF.

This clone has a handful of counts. DNA for the CDR3: TGTGCCAGCAGCTCACTAGCGGGAGGGTACGAGCAGTACTTC. It encodes CASSSLAGGYEQYF. The chain recombines TRBV7-9 with TRBJ2-7; 13 bases are shared with TRBD2. Germline lookup yields CDR1 SEHNR and CDR2 FQNEAQ (reference sequence). With 4 bases clipped from V and 4 bases from J, the junction kept 1 base outside the gene matches. The length of the CDR3 is 14 residues.

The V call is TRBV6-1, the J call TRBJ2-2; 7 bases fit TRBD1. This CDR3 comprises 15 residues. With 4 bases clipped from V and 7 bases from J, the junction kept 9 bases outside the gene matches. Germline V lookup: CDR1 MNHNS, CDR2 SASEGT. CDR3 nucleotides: TGTGCCAGCAGTGTACCCCCGGGACAGAGCGGGGAGCTGTTTTTT. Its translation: CASSVPPGQSGELFF.

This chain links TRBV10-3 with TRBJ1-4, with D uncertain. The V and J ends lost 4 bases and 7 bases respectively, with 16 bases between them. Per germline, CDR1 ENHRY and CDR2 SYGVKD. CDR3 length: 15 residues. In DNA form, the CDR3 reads TGTGCCATCAGTGGTAGCCCGGCGGGAGGTGAAAAACTGTTTTTT. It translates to CAISGSPAGGEKLFF.

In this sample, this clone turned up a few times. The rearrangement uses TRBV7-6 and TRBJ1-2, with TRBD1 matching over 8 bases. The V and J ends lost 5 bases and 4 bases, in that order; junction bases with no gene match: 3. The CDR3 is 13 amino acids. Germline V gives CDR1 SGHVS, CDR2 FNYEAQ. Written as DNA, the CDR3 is TGTGCCAGCAGCACCGACAGGGGCTATGGCTACACCTTC. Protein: CASSTDRGYGYTF.

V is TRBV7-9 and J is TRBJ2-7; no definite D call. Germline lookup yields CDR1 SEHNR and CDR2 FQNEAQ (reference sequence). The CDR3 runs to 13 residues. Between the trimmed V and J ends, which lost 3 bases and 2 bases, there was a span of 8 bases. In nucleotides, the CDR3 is TGTGCCAGCAGCTTTCGGAACCCCTACGAGCAGTACTTC. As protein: CASSFRNPYEQYF. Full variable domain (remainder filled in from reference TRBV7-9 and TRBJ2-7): DTGVSQNPRHKITKRGQNVTFRCDPISEHNRLYWYRQTLGQGPEFLTYFQNEAQLEKSRLLSDRFSAERPKGSFSTLEIQRTEQGDSAMYLCASSFRNPYEQYFGPGTRLTVT.

CDR3 protein: CASSFARGQLNTEAFF. CDR3 coding DNA: TGTGCCAGCAGCTTCGCCCGAGGACAGCTGAACACTGAAGCTTTCTTT. The V call is TRBV7-9, the J call TRBJ1-1, with D maybe TRBD1 (6 bases). The CDR3 is 16 amino acids. With 3 bases removed from V and 0 bases from J, the gap between germline ends came to 14 bases. The germline V gene has CDR1 SEHNR and CDR2 FQNEAQ (reference sequence).

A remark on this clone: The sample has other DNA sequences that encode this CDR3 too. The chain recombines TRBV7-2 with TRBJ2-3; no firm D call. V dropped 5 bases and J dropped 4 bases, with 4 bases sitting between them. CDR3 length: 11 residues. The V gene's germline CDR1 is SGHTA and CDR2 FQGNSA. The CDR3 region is CASSPADTQYF. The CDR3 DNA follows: TGTGCCAGCAGCCCTGCAGATACGCAGTATTTT.

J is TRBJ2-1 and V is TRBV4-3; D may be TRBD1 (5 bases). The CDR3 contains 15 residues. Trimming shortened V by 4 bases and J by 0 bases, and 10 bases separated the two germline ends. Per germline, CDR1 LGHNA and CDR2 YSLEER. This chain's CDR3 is CASSLDRSSYNEQFF. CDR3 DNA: TGCGCCAGCAGCCTAGACAGAAGCTCCTACAATGAGCAGTTCTTC.

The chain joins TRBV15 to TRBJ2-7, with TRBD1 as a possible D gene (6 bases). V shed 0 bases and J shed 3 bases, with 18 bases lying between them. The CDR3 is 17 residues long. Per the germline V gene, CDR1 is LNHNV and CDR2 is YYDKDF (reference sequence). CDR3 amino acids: CATSRDLPQTGGYEQYF. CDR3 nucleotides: TGTGCCACCAGCAGAGATCTCCCTCAGACAGGAGGCTACGAGCAGTACTTC.

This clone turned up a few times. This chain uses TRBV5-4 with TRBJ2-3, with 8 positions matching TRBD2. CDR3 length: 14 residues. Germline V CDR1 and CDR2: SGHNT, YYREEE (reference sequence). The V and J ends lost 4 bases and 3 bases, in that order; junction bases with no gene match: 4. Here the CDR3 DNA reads TGTGCCAGCAGCCCGGGAGGGAGGACAGATACGCAGTATTTT. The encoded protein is CASSPGGRTDTQYF.

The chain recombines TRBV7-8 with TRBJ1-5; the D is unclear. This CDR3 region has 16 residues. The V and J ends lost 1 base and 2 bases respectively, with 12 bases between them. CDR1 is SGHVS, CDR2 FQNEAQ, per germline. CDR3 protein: CASSLVGGVGNQPQHF. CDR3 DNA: TGTGCCAGCAGCTTAGTCGGCGGGGTGGGCAATCAGCCCCAGCATTTT.

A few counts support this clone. The CDR3 reads CASSFRDRSTGYTF. The CDR3 DNA reads TGTGCCAGCAGCTTCAGGGACAGGAGTACTGGCTACACCTTC. The chain couples TRBV5-4 to TRBJ1-2; 8 bases line up with TRBD1. Germline V gives CDR1 SGHNT, CDR2 YYREEE (reference sequence). The V and J ends lost 2 bases and 7 bases, in that order; junction bases with no gene match: 7. The CDR3 is made up of 14 amino acids.

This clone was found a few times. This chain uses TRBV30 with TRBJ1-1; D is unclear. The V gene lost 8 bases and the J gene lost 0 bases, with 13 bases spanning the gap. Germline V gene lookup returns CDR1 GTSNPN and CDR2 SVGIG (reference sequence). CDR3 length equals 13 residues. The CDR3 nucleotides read TGTGCCGGATGGCCCTCTATGAACACTGAAGCTTTCTTT. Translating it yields CAGWPSMNTEAFF.

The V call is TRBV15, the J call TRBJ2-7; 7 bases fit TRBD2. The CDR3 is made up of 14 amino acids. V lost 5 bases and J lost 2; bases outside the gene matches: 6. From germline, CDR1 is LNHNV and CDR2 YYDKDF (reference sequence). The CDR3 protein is CATSPAGAPYEQYF. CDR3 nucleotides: TGTGCCACCAGCCCGGCGGGAGCCCCCTACGAGCAGTACTTC.

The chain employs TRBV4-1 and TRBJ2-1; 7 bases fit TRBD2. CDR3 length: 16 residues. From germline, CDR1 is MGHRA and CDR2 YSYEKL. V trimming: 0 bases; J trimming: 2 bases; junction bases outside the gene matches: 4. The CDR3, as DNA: TGCGCCAGCAGCCAAGACTCCGCGGGAGCCTACAATGAGCAGTTCTTC. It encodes CASSQDSAGAYNEQFF.

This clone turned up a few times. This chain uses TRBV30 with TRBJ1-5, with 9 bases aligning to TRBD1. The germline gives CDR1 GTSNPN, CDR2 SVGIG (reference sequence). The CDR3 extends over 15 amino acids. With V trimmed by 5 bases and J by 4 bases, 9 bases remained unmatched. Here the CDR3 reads CAWGNRDRANQPQHF. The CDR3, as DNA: TGTGCCTGGGGAAACCGGGACAGGGCGAATCAGCCCCAGCATTTT.

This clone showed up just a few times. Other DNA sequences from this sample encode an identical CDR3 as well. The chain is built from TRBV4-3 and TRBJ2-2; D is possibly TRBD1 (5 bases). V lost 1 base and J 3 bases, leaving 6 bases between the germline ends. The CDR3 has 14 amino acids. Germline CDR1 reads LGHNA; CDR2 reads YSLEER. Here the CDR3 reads CASSQAGYTGELFF. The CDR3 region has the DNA TGCGCCAGCAGCCAAGCAGGGTACACCGGGGAGCTGTTTTTT.

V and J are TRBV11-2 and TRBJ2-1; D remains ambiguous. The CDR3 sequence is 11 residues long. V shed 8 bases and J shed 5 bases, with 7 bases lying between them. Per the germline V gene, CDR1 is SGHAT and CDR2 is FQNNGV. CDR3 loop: CASLVHNEQFF. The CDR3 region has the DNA TGTGCCAGCCTCGTCCACAATGAGCAGTTCTTC.

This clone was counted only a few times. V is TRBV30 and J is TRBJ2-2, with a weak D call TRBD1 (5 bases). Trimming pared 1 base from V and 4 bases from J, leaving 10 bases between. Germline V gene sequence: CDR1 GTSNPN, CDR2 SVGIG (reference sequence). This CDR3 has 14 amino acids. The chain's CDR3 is CAWSGGHPTGELFF. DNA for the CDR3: TGTGCCTGGAGTGGTGGACACCCCACCGGGGAGCTGTTTTTT.

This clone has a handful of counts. CDR3 sequence reads: CASSFSGQGNEKLFF. As DNA, the CDR3 is TGTGCCAGCAGCTTTTCGGGACAGGGTAATGAAAAACTGTTTTTT. This sequence joins TRBV7-9 and TRBJ1-4; 9 bases agree with TRBD1. CDR1 is SEHNR, CDR2 FQNEAQ, per germline (reference sequence). The CDR3 is 15 residues long. V was clipped by 3 bases and J by 4 bases; unmatched bases: 3.

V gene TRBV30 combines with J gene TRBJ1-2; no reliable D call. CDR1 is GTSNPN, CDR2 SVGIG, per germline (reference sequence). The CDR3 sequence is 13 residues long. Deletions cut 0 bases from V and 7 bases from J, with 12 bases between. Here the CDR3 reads CAWSVVQTGGYTF. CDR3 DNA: TGTGCCTGGAGTGTGGTTCAGACTGGTGGCTACACCTTC.

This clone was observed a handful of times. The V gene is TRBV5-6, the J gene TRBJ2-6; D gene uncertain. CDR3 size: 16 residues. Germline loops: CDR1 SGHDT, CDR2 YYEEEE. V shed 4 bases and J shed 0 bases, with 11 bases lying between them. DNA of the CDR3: TGTGCCAGCAGCCCCGGTGGTTACTCTGGGGCCAACGTCCTGACTTTC. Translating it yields CASSPGGYSGANVLTF.